This T cell receptor beta chain was obtained from a study of beta chain features in type 1 diabetes. Overall study context: All samples together contributed some 100,000,000 sorted cells for examination. Study findings and constraints: In type 1 diabetes patients, VDJ junctions had fewer insertions; deletions at these junctions were more frequent. All four CD4+ subsets of Type 1 diabetes patients contained TCRB CDR3s that were moderately but significantly shorter.

Researchers reported sorting CD4+ naive, central memory, regulatory and stem cell-like memory cells via CD45RO/CCR7/CD25/CD127/CD95/CD27. Sorting gave populations that all exceeded 98% purity. As to this clone: No antigen is known for it.

Since all of the isolated RNA was reverse transcribed, expressed TCRB transcripts were what got sequenced. Sequencing used immunoSEQ multiplex PCR; TCRdb keeps in-frame clones, though not all of them. The sample has around 710,000 clones; 9.5% to 15% are singletons. The sample consisted of naive CD4+ T cells from blood. The sequence was collected from a man aged 30 to 45 with type 1 diabetes.

CDR3 sequence (DNA): TGTGCCAGCAGCAATCTTTATACGCAGTATTTT. It translates to CASSNLYTQYF. This chain connects TRBV5-6 to TRBJ2-3; D gene ambiguous. The ends were cut back, 4 bases at V and 7 bases at J, with 7 bases in the middle. The CDR3 runs 11 residues. Germline CDR1 SGHDT, CDR2 YYEEEE.